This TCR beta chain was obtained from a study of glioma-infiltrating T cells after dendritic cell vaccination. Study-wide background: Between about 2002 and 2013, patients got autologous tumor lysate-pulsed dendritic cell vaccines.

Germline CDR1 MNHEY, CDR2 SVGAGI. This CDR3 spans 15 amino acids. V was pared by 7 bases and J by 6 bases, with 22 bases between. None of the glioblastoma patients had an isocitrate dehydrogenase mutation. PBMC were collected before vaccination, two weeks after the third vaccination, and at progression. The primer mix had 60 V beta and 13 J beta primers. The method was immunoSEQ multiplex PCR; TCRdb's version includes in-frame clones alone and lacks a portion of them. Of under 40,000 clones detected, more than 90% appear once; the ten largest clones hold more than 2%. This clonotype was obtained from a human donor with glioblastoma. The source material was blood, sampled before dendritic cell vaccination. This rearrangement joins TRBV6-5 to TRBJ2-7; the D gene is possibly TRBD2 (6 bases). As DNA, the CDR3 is TGTGCCAGCACCCCACGACTAGGAGTTTCTACCGAGCAGTACTTC. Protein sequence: CASTPRLGVSTEQYF.